Given below is one T cell receptor beta chain in context. Its antigen is as yet unknown. A much larger clone differs from this one at a single base, so this may be a read error. V lost 1 base to trimming and J lost 9 bases; unmatched junction nucleotides: 10. The CDR3 runs to 15 residues. The V gene's germline CDR1 is PRHDT and CDR2 FYEKMQ (reference sequence). Alongside a J-beta primer mix, a sample-barcoded 5' primer served in a second PCR lasting about 7 to 12 cycles. A template-switch adaptor containing 12 random nucleotides labeled each cDNA molecule. Via MiXCR, TCRdb re-called the 5' RACE reads, giving one row per CDR3 protein. The sample records approximately 690,000 distinct CDR3 sequences, over 40% being singletons. Isolation per sample recovered at least 6 million PBMCs. Extraction yielded at least 6 micrograms of total RNA per sample. This entry is derived from a study of blood T cells in healthy people across ages. Broader study findings: Getting older went along with TCR beta diversity per million T cells dropping roughly linearly.

Sequenced sample: blood. The receptor was isolated from a man older than 75 in good health. This chain links TRBV13 with TRBJ1-2, with 8 bases fitting TRBD1. The chain's CDR3 is CASSLETGEVDSYTF. The CDR3 nucleotides are TGTGCCAGCAGCTTAGAGACAGGGGAGGTGGATAGCTACACCTTC.